The clone carrying this T cell receptor (beta chain) qualifies as medium-sized. The data were taken from a study of glioma-infiltrating T cells. Using RNA template, CDR3s of TCR alpha and beta were amplified with iRepertoire arm-PCR. TCRdb re-called the multiplex PCR reads through MiXCR, storing one row per CDR3 protein. Of 20,000 to 25,000 distinct CDR3 sequences in the sample, around 23% were seen once. V lost 7 bases to trimming and J lost 3 bases; unmatched junction nucleotides: 7. The CDR3 sequence is 14 residues long. CDR1 and CDR2 (germline): MNHNS, SASEGT. This TCR was sampled from a human donor with low-grade glioma or glioblastoma, undergoing nonglioma brain surgery, or in good health (not recorded which). Source material: glioma tissue, nonneoplastic brain tissue, or PBMCs (not recorded which). The chain employs TRBV6-1 and TRBJ1-1, with 8 bases aligning to TRBD1. CDR3 residues: CASTLRQGHTEAFF. CDR3 nucleotide sequence: TGTGCCAGCACATTAAGACAGGGGCACACTGAAGCTTTCTTT.